One sample yielded the 22 T cell receptor beta chains listed below, sequenced in a study of cytomegalovirus exposure and HLA in healthy donors. The PCR had 60 Vbeta and 13 Jbeta primers. Using immunoSEQ multiplex PCR, the repertoire was profiled, and TCRdb retains in-frame clones only, with some absent. This sample has about 180,000 clones, with about three quarters found just once. Sequenced: PBMCs. These receptors were taken from a man aged 18-30 years in good health and CMV-seronegative.

The V and J genes are TRBV5-1 and TRBJ2-3, with D tentatively TRBD1 (5 bases). With 5 bases removed from V and 3 bases from J, the gap between germline ends came to 13 bases. Germline loops: CDR1 SGHRS, CDR2 YFSETQ. The CDR3 contains 14 residues. CDR3 coding DNA: TGCGCCAGCAGTCAGGGTTTGGGTACAGATACGCAGTATTTT. Translation gives CASSQGLGTDTQYF.

This clone is a singleton in its sample. The rearrangement uses TRBV4-1 and TRBJ2-5, with D perhaps matching TRBD1 (6 bases). The germline V gene has CDR1 MGHRA and CDR2 YSYEKL. CDR3 length: 15 amino acids. The V and J ends lost 1 base and 5 bases respectively, with 14 bases between them. CDR3 DNA sequence: TGCGCCAGCAGCCAAGCAGGCCAGGGGATGGAGACCCAGTACTTC. Its translation is CASSQAGQGMETQYF.

The J gene is TRBJ2-2, the V gene TRBV7-9; 7 nucleotides line up with TRBD2. Germline CDR1 is SEHNR and CDR2 is FQNEAQ (reference sequence). The V segment lost 5 bases and the J segment 2 bases; nucleotides outside the gene matches: 5. This CDR3 is 15 amino acids long. The CDR3 region has the DNA TGTGCCAGCAGCCCACTAGCGAGAAACACCGGGGAGCTGTTTTTT. Amino acids: CASSPLARNTGELFF.

This sequence joins TRBV9 and TRBJ1-3; no definite D call. Between the trimmed V and J ends, which lost 4 bases and 8 bases, there was a span of 16 bases. CDR1 is SGDLS and CDR2 is YYNGEE in the germline V gene. The CDR3 extends over 14 amino acids. The CDR3 loop reads CASSPPGPGYTIYF. The CDR3 DNA reads TGTGCCAGCAGCCCCCCGGGCCCGGGGTACACCATATATTTT.

The CDR3: CASSSRGQLNTEAFF. The CDR3 nucleotides read TGTGCCAGCAGCTCCCGAGGACAGTTGAACACTGAAGCTTTCTTT. This chain uses TRBV11-1 with TRBJ1-1; TRBD1 is a possible D gene (6 bases). Trimming pared 4 bases from V and 0 bases from J, leaving 12 bases between. Germline CDR1 is SGHAT and CDR2 is FQDESV (reference sequence). This CDR3 spans 15 amino acids. The whole variable domain, filled in from reference TRBV11-1 and TRBJ1-1, reads EAEVAQSPRYKITEKSQAVAFWCDPISGHATLYWYRQILGQGPELLVQFQDESVVDDSQLPKDRFSAERLKGVDSTLKIQPAELGDSAMYLCASSSRGQLNTEAFFGQGTRLTVV.

The chain recombines TRBV29-1 with TRBJ2-3, with a tentative D call TRBD1 (6 bases). The ends were cut back, 8 bases at V and 5 bases at J, with 17 bases in the middle. CDR3 size: 13 residues. CDR1 SQVTM and CDR2 ANQGSEA come from the germline V gene. Here the CDR3 reads CSSAPGAGDTQYF. As DNA, the CDR3 is TGCAGCTCCGCCCCAGGGGCGGGAGATACGCAGTATTTT.

The chain combines TRBV7-3 with TRBJ2-1; D might be TRBD2 (5 bases). Germline loops: CDR1 SGHTA, CDR2 FQGTGA. The CDR3 totals 17 residues. V was pared by 0 bases and J by 3 bases, with 15 bases between. CDR3 coding DNA: TGTGCCAGCAGCTTAACAGGGCTAGCAGGCGTCTACAATGAGCAGTTCTTC. This translates into CASSLTGLAGVYNEQFF.

J is TRBJ1-3 and V is TRBV4-3; D is unclear. The V end was cut by 1 base, the J end by 0 bases, with 7 bases between. The CDR3 extends over 15 amino acids. The germline CDR1 and CDR2 sequences are LGHNA and YSLEER. This CDR3 reads CASSQAITSGNTIYF. DNA for the CDR3: TGCGCCAGCAGCCAAGCTATTACCTCTGGAAACACCATATATTTT.

This clone was recorded a few times. The chain couples TRBV13 to TRBJ2-1; 10 bases are shared with TRBD2. V trimming: 5 bases; J trimming: 8 bases; junction bases outside the gene matches: 9. The CDR3 contains 15 residues. Germline V CDR1 and CDR2: PRHDT, FYEKMQ (reference sequence). The CDR3 spells CASSPGGTSVHEQFF. The CDR3, as DNA: TGTGCCAGCAGCCCAGGGGGGACTAGCGTTCATGAGCAGTTCTTC.

The rearrangement joins TRBV30 to TRBJ2-2; 9 nucleotides match TRBD2. This CDR3 spans 19 amino acids. With 0 bases clipped from V and 3 bases from J, the junction kept 14 bases outside the gene matches. The germline gives CDR1 GTSNPN, CDR2 SVGIG (reference sequence). This chain's CDR3 is CAWSVVPLFAGGYTGELFF. In DNA form, the CDR3 reads TGTGCCTGGAGTGTAGTGCCCCTCTTTGCGGGGGGGTACACCGGGGAGCTGTTTTTT. Combining the CDR3 with reference TRBV30 and TRBJ2-2 gives the whole variable domain SQTIHQWPATLVQPVGSPLSLECTVEGTSNPNLYWYRQAAGRGLQLLFYSVGIGQISSEVPQNLSASRPQDRQFILSSKKLLLSDSGFYLCAWSVVPLFAGGYTGELFFGEGSRLTVL.

J is TRBJ2-7 and V is TRBV23-1, with D uncertain. TRBV23-1 is flagged as an ORF with uncertain function. Trimming removed 1 base at V and 0 bases at J, with 13 bases between. The CDR3 runs to 16 residues. The CDR3 bases are TGCGCCAGCAGTCAATGTCGGCAGGCGAGCTCCTACGAGCAGTACTTC. Its translation: CASSQCRQASSYEQYF.

This clone has just a few counts. The chain carries TRBV13 and TRBJ1-2, with TRBD1 as a possible D gene (5 bases). Trimming left V 5 bases short and J 0 bases short, with 16 bases between. The CDR3 is 16 amino acids. CDR1 and CDR2 from the germline V gene are PRHDT and FYEKMQ (reference sequence). CDR3 region: CASSGYRSTTNYGYTF. DNA for the CDR3: TGTGCCAGCAGCGGCTACAGGAGCACAACTAACTATGGCTACACCTTC.

The chain is built from TRBV2 and TRBJ2-5; 9 positions agree with TRBD2. Judging by the DNA end, TRBJ2-7 fits better; the J call may be wrong. CDR3 length: 17 residues. Germline V gene lookup returns CDR1 SNHLY and CDR2 FYNNEI. DNA for the CDR3: TGTGCCAGCAGGAGCAGGGGGGGATCTAGCGGGGTCTACGAGCAGTACTTC. Its protein product is CASRSRGGSSGVYEQYF.

This clone was seen a few times. The chain uses TRBV6-6 and TRBJ1-2, with TRBD1 matching over 7 bases. This CDR3 region has 14 residues. V lost 8 bases and J lost 2; bases outside the gene matches: 8. From germline, CDR1 is MNHNY and CDR2 SVGAGI (reference sequence). The CDR3 DNA follows: TGTGCCAGCTTAACTTTGGGACAGAACTATGGCTACACCTTC. The encoded protein is CASLTLGQNYGYTF.

V and J are TRBV5-4 and TRBJ1-1; 10 nucleotides line up with TRBD1. The germline gives CDR1 SGHNT, CDR2 YYREEE (reference sequence). V lost 2 bases, J lost 6 bases, and 7 bases stayed unmatched. The CDR3 contains 15 residues. The CDR3 is CASSFSGTGVSEAFF. The CDR3 DNA follows: TGTGCCAGCAGCTTTTCCGGGACAGGGGTTTCTGAAGCTTTCTTT. Complete variable domain (other parts from reference TRBV5-4 and TRBJ1-1): ETGVTQSPTHLIKTRGQQVTLRCSSQSGHNTVSWYQQALGQGPQFIFQYYREEENGRGNFPPRFSGLQFPNYSSELNVNALELDDSALYLCASSFSGTGVSEAFFGQGTRLTVV.

The chain links TRBV30 to TRBJ1-5; the match to TRBD1 covers 8 bases. Germline CDR1 GTSNPN, CDR2 SVGIG (reference sequence). V trimming: 5 bases; J trimming: 6 bases; junction bases outside the gene matches: 6. This CDR3 region has 13 residues. The CDR3 is CAWDRGGGQPQHF. For the CDR3, the DNA is TGTGCCTGGGACAGGGGAGGCGGTCAGCCCCAGCATTTT.

The V gene is TRBV5-4, the J gene TRBJ1-4; TRBD1 agrees at 8 bases. Losses at the gene ends were 5 bases for V and 8 bases for J; bases not matched to a gene: 11. Germline V CDR1 and CDR2: SGHNT, YYREEE (reference sequence). The CDR3 sequence is 15 residues long. The CDR3 DNA reads TGTGCCAGCAGTTGGGGCCAGGGGGCGGAAGAAAAACTGTTTTTT. It encodes CASSWGQGAEEKLFF.

Of note for this clone: One end of the junction is discordant with germline, which a read error may explain. The chain employs TRBV7-9 and TRBJ2-2; 8 nucleotides match TRBD1. CDR3 length equals 19 residues. Germline V gene lookup returns CDR1 SEHNR and CDR2 FQNEAQ (reference sequence). The DNA for the CDR3 is TGTTCCAGCAGCTTTAAGGACAGGGTACCTCAACAGAACACCGGGGAGCTGTTTTTT. Its translation is CSSSFKDRVPQQNTGELFF.

This clone was seen once. The gene calls are TRBV2 and TRBJ1-5; maybe TRBD1 (6 bases). Germline loops: CDR1 SNHLY, CDR2 FYNNEI. The V end was cut by 8 bases, the J end by 6 bases, with 17 bases between. The CDR3 has 14 residues. The CDR3 DNA reads TGTGCCAGCGGGGAGGGGGGGCGGCCTCAGCCCCAGCATTTT. Protein sequence: CASGEGGRPQPQHF.

The chain couples TRBV9 to TRBJ1-2, with D tentatively TRBD1 (5 bases). Trimming stripped 2 bases from V and 7 bases from J, with 9 bases between. Germline CDR1 SGDLS, CDR2 YYNGEE. The CDR3 is 12 residues long. CDR3 sequence (DNA): TGTGCCAGCAGCGTGCAGGGAAGTGGCTACACCTTC. Its translation is CASSVQGSGYTF. Supplemented by reference TRBV9 and TRBJ1-2, the full variable domain reads DSGVTQTPKHLITATGQRVTLRCSPRSGDLSVYWYQQSLDQGLQFLIQYYNGEERAKGNILERFSAQQFPDLHSELNLSSLELGDSALYFCASSVQGSGYTFGSGTRLTVV.

The gene calls are TRBV4-1 and TRBJ1-2, with 7 bases aligning to TRBD1. V lost 1 base, J lost 6 bases, and 14 bases stayed unmatched. The CDR3 length is 17 residues. CDR1 is MGHRA and CDR2 is YSYEKL in the germline V gene. In DNA form, the CDR3 reads TGCGCCAGCAGCCAAGGAGGGATTTACCGGGACAGTGATGGCTACACCTTC. Protein: CASSQGGIYRDSDGYTF.

The CDR3, as DNA: TGTGCCAGCAGCGCCACCGGGACACCGAGCTCCTACGAGCAGTACTTC. Translating gives CASSATGTPSSYEQYF. This chain links TRBV7-8 with TRBJ2-7; weak D call: TRBD1 (6 bases). The CDR3 loop spans 16 amino acids. CDR1 and CDR2 from the germline V gene are SGHVS and FQNEAQ. V was clipped by 5 bases and J by 0 bases, with 17 bases between them.